These T cell receptor beta chains were read from a single sample in a study of cytomegalovirus exposure and HLA in healthy donors. Sequenced by immunoSEQ multiplex PCR; TCRdb stores in-frame clones only, minus some. The sample yields 90,000 to 120,000 clones, 77% seen once. The sequenced sample consisted of PBMCs. The receptors come from a male donor in good health and CMV-seronegative. Each CDR3 is given with its conserved first and last residue. The order of the fields is CDR3 DNA, CDR3 protein, clone size, V gene, D gene, J gene. The D gene is left open where the match is weak. Expanded clones get a size class; other rows say once, few or many, or leave the size out.

CDR3 DNA: TGTGCCAGCAGTCAGTCGGGGGGCTCCTACAATGAGCAGTTCTTC; CDR3 protein: CASSQSGGSYNEQFF; clone size: NA; V gene: TRBV27; D gene: TRBD2; J gene: TRBJ2-1
CDR3 DNA: TGTGCCAGCAGCTCGAGGGATAGCGGGACCGACGTGGCAGATACGCAGTATTTT; CDR3 protein: CASSSRDSGTDVADTQYF; clone size: NA; V gene: TRBV5-4; D gene: TRBD2; J gene: TRBJ2-3
CDR3 DNA: TGTGCCAGCAGTAGGGACAGACACCAAGAGACCCAGTACTTC; CDR3 protein: CASSRDRHQETQYF; clone size: NA; V gene: TRBV6-5; D gene: TRBD1; J gene: TRBJ2-5
CDR3 DNA: TGCGCCAGCAGCTTCCGACTAGCGGGAGGGTCCATCTACGAGCAGTACTTC; CDR3 protein: CASSFRLAGGSIYEQYF; clone size: NA; V gene: TRBV4-1; D gene: TRBD2; J gene: TRBJ2-7
CDR3 DNA: TGTGCCAGCGCCGGGCGGGAGGGCACAGATACGCAGTATTTT; CDR3 protein: CASAGREGTDTQYF; clone size: once; V gene: TRBV7-9; D gene: TRBD2; J gene: TRBJ2-3
CDR3 DNA: TGTGCCAGCAGCTTGGAGAGGCTTGGGGAGCAGTACTTC; CDR3 protein: CASSLERLGEQYF; clone size: NA; V gene: TRBV7-2; D gene: NA; J gene: TRBJ2-7
CDR3 DNA: TGTGCCAGCAGTTTACTCGGAGGATTGGAGATCGCCGGGGAGCTGTTTTTT; CDR3 protein: CASSLLGGLEIAGELFF; clone size: NA; V gene: TRBV27; D gene: NA; J gene: TRBJ2-2
CDR3 DNA: TGCGCCAGCAGCTTGGGCAGAACCTACGAGCAGTACTTC; CDR3 protein: CASSLGRTYEQYF; clone size: few; V gene: TRBV5-1; D gene: NA; J gene: TRBJ2-7
CDR3 DNA: TGTGCCAGCAGCCCCGAAGCGGGATCCTACAATGAGCAGTTCTTC; CDR3 protein: CASSPEAGSYNEQFF; clone size: NA; V gene: TRBV7-7; D gene: TRBD2; J gene: TRBJ2-1
CDR3 DNA: TGTGCCAGCAGCCCCAAAGGTTTAGGGGGCGAGGGCGAGCAGTACTTC; CDR3 protein: CASSPKGLGGEGEQYF; clone size: NA; V gene: TRBV27; D gene: TRBD1; J gene: TRBJ2-7
CDR3 DNA: TGTGCCAGCAGCTTGGCAGGAGGTGAAGCTTTCTTT; CDR3 protein: CASSLAGGEAFF; clone size: NA; V gene: TRBV5-6; D gene: NA; J gene: TRBJ1-1
CDR3 DNA: TGTGCCAGCAGCTCCCCCGAAAAGCGGTACACCGGGGAGCTGTTTTTT; CDR3 protein: CASSSPEKRYTGELFF; clone size: NA; V gene: TRBV7-8; D gene: NA; J gene: TRBJ2-2
CDR3 DNA: TGTGCCAGCACCCCTAAGACTAGCGGATTCTACGAGCAGTACTTC; CDR3 protein: CASTPKTSGFYEQYF; clone size: NA; V gene: TRBV6-1; D gene: TRBD2; J gene: TRBJ2-7
CDR3 DNA: TGTGCCAGCAGCTCCCGCGGCAGGGGGGAAGCGGACTATGGCTACACCTTC; CDR3 protein: CASSSRGRGEADYGYTF; clone size: few; V gene: TRBV7-2; D gene: TRBD1; J gene: TRBJ1-2
CDR3 DNA: TGTGCCACCAGCAGACCCGACAGGGGGGACACTGAAGCTTTCTTT; CDR3 protein: CATSRPDRGDTEAFF; clone size: NA; V gene: TRBV15; D gene: TRBD1; J gene: TRBJ1-1
CDR3 DNA: TGTGCCAGCAGTCCGTCTAGCGGGGGTTACAATGAGCAGTTCTTC; CDR3 protein: CASSPSSGGYNEQFF; clone size: once; V gene: TRBV6-5; D gene: TRBD2; J gene: TRBJ2-1
CDR3 DNA: TGTGCCAGCAGCTCTCCGGGACTAGCGATCGATGAGCAGTTCTTC; CDR3 protein: CASSSPGLAIDEQFF; clone size: NA; V gene: TRBV11-3; D gene: TRBD2; J gene: TRBJ2-1
CDR3 DNA: TGTGCCAGCAGCTTAGTCGGGTACCGACTAGCGGGATACAATGAGCAGTTCTTC; CDR3 protein: CASSLVGYRLAGYNEQFF; clone size: NA; V gene: TRBV7-6; D gene: TRBD2; J gene: TRBJ2-1
CDR3 DNA: TGTGCCAGCAGCTGGGGGCGGGGAAACACCATATATTTT; CDR3 protein: CASSWGRGNTIYF; clone size: NA; V gene: TRBV5-6; D gene: NA; J gene: TRBJ1-3
CDR3 DNA: TGCGCCAGCAGTGAGAGGGGCAGAATCTACACTGAAGCTTTCTTT; CDR3 protein: CASSERGRIYTEAFF; clone size: NA; V gene: TRBV10-1; D gene: NA; J gene: TRBJ1-1
CDR3 DNA: TGTGCCAGTAGTAATGGAGGACTAGCGGGAGGGGTAGATACGCAGTATTTT; CDR3 protein: CASSNGGLAGGVDTQYF; clone size: NA; V gene: TRBV19; D gene: TRBD2; J gene: TRBJ2-3
CDR3 DNA: TGTGCCAGCTCACGTACAGGGGGCACTGAAGCTTTCTTT; CDR3 protein: CASSRTGGTEAFF; clone size: few; V gene: TRBV18; D gene: TRBD1; J gene: TRBJ1-1
CDR3 DNA: TGTGCCAGCAGCTTGGGACACCTTAGCAATCAGCCCCAGCATTTT; CDR3 protein: CASSLGHLSNQPQHF; clone size: NA; V gene: TRBV7-6; D gene: NA; J gene: TRBJ1-5
CDR3 DNA: TGTGCCAGTAGTATGTACACCTTGAGGGGAGGCCTAGGTGGGGCCAACGTCCTGACTTTC; CDR3 protein: CASSMYTLRGGLGGANVLTF; clone size: NA; V gene: TRBV19; D gene: NA; J gene: TRBJ2-6
CDR3 DNA: TGTGCCAGCAGTCCCCAAGGACTAGCGGGAGGGGGGGAGACCCAGTACTTC; CDR3 protein: CASSPQGLAGGGETQYF; clone size: NA; V gene: TRBV2; D gene: TRBD2; J gene: TRBJ2-5
CDR3 DNA: TGTGCCAGCAGTCACCGGGACACCGCCTACAATGAGCAGTTCTTC; CDR3 protein: CASSHRDTAYNEQFF; clone size: few; V gene: TRBV6-5; D gene: NA; J gene: TRBJ2-1
CDR3 DNA: TGTGCCAGCAGTAGCAGAAAGCGGGAGTTCTCCTACGAGCAGTACTTC; CDR3 protein: CASSSRKREFSYEQYF; clone size: NA; V gene: TRBV2; D gene: TRBD2; J gene: TRBJ2-7